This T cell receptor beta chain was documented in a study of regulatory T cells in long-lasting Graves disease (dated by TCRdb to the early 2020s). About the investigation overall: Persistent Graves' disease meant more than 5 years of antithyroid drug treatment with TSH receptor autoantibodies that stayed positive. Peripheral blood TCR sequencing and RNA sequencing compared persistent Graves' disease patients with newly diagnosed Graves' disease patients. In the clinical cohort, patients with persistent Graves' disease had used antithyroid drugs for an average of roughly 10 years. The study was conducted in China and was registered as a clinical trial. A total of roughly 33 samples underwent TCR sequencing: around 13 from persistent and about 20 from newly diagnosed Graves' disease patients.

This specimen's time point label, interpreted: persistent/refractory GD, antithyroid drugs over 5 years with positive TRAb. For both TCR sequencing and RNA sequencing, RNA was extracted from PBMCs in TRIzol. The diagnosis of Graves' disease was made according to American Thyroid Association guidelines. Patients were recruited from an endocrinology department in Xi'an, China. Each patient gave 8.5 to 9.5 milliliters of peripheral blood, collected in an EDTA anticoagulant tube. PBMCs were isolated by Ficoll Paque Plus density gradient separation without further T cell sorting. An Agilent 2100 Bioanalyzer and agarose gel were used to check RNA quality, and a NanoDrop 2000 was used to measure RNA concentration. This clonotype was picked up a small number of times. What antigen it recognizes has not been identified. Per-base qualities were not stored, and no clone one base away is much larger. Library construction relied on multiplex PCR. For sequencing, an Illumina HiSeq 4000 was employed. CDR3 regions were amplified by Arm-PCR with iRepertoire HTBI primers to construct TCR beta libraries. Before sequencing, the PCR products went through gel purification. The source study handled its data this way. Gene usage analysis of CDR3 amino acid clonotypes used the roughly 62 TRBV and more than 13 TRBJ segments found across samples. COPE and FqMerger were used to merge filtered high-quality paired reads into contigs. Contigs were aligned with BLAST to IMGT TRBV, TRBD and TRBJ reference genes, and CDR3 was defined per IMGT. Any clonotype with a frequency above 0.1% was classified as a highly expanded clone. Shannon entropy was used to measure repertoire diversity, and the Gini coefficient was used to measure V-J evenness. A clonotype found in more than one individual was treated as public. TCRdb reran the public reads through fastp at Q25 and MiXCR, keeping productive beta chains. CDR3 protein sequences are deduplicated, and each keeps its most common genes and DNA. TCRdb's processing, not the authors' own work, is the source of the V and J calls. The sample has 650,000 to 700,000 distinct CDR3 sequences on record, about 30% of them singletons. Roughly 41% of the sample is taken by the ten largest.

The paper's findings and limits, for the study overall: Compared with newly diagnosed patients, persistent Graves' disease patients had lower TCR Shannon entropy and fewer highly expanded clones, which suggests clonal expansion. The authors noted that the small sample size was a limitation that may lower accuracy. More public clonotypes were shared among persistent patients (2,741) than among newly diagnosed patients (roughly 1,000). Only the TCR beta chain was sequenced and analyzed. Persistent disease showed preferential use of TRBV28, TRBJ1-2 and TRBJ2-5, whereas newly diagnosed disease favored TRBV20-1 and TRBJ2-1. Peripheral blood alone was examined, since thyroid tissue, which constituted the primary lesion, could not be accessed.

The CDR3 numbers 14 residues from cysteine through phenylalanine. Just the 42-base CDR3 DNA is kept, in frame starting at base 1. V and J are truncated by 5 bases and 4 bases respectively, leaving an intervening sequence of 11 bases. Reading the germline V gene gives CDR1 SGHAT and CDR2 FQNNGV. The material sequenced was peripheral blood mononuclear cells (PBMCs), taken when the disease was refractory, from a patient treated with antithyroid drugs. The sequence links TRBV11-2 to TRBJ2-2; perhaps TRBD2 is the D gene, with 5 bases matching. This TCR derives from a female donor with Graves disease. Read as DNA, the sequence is TGTGCCAGCAGCGCGTGGCGGGTCACCGGGGAGCTGTTTTTT. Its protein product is CASSAWRVTGELFF.